This TCR beta chain was identified during a study of cytomegalovirus exposure and HLA in healthy donors. Study conclusions and caveats: Roughly uniform sequencing depth across donors was assumed, possibly incorrectly. One cluster of highly shared sequence variants probably arose as a sequencing artifact.

The PCR was carried out with 60 Vbeta primers and 13 Jbeta primers. Libraries were prepared by immunoSEQ multiplex PCR; TCRdb keeps only in-frame clonotypes and omits some of them. Among roughly 120,000 clones listed, under 80% were seen once. Turning to this clone: Antigen: not known.

With V trimmed by 1 base and J by 5 bases, 2 bases remained unmatched. This CDR3 is built from 13 residues. Germline V gene lookup returns CDR1 GTSNPN and CDR2 SVGIG (reference sequence). Material for sequencing was PBMCs. This chain links TRBV30 with TRBJ2-7, with 10 bases that match TRBD1. The clonotype comes from a woman aged 55-69 years in good health and CMV-seropositive. CDR3 in amino acids: CAWSGQGAHEQYF. CDR3 in DNA: TGTGCCTGGAGTGGACAGGGGGCCCACGAGCAGTACTTC.